A single sample is the source of the 22 T cell receptor beta chains below, sequenced in a study of control samples from healthy donors and cancer patients. Sequencing was performed with immunoSEQ multiplex PCR; in TCRdb, only in-frame clones are kept and a portion is missing. The sample has 89,000 or so clones, 80% to 90% seen once; the top ten hold about 18%. The sequencing sample was made of blood. These receptors were taken from a man aged 45-60 years in good health.

The genes are TRBV9 and TRBJ1-3; D unclear. Trimming removed 3 bases from V and 0 bases from J, with 10 bases in between. Germline V gene data show CDR1 as SGDLS and CDR2 as YYNGEE. CDR3 length: 15 amino acids. CDR3 sequence reads: CASSADGYSGNTIYF. The CDR3, as DNA: TGTGCCAGCAGCGCCGACGGATACTCTGGAAACACCATATATTTT. Based on the CDR3 plus reference TRBV9 and TRBJ1-3, the full variable domain is DSGVTQTPKHLITATGQRVTLRCSPRSGDLSVYWYQQSLDQGLQFLIQYYNGEERAKGNILERFSAQQFPDLHSELNLSSLELGDSALYFCASSADGYSGNTIYFGEGSWLTVV.

This clone was counted a single time. The junction shows a germline mismatch at one end, possibly a read error. The rearrangement joins TRBV7-7 to TRBJ2-5, with a weak D call TRBD2 (7 bases). Germline values: CDR1 SSHAT, CDR2 FNYEAQ (reference sequence). The CDR3 has 14 residues. In DNA form, the CDR3 reads TGTGCTAGCAGCTTAGCGGCGGGGGCGAAGACCCAGTACTTC. Protein: CASSLAAGAKTQYF.

The V call is TRBV27, the J call TRBJ2-2, with D perhaps TRBD1 or TRBD2 (5 bases each). Looked up from germline, CDR1 is MNHEY and CDR2 is SMNVEV (reference sequence). CDR3 size: 15 residues. The V end was cut by 2 bases, the J end by 4 bases, with 11 bases between. The DNA of the CDR3 is TGTGCCAGCAGTTTAGCGAGGGGAGCCACCGGGGAGCTGTTTTTT. This gives the protein CASSLARGATGELFF.

There are a few counts of this clone. The chain carries TRBV7-6 and TRBJ2-3, with D possibly matching TRBD2 (7 bases). In germline, CDR1 is SGHVS, CDR2 FNYEAQ. The V gene lost 0 bases and the J gene lost 6 bases, with 19 bases spanning the gap. CDR3 size: 17 residues. The CDR3 is CASSLAYPGGGLDTQYF. CDR3 DNA sequence: TGTGCCAGCAGCTTAGCTTACCCAGGCGGGGGCCTTGATACGCAGTATTTT.

The chain couples TRBV18 to TRBJ1-5; TRBD1 matches at 8 bases. The germline CDR1 and CDR2 sequences are KGHSH and LQKENI. Trimming at V came to 0 bases and at J to 2 bases, leaving 0 bases not matched to a gene. The CDR3 consists of 15 residues. CDR3 coding DNA: TGTGCCAGCTCACCACCGGGACAGGGCAATCAGCCCCAGCATTTT. The encoded protein is CASSPPGQGNQPQHF.

The chain couples TRBV6-2 or TRBV6-3 to TRBJ2-1; a weak D match, TRBD1 (6 bases). Per germline, CDR1 MNHEY and CDR2 SVGEGT. Deletions cut 4 bases from V and 5 bases from J, with 21 bases between. The CDR3 runs to 17 residues. For the CDR3, the DNA is TGTGCCAGCAGTTTAATCACAGGGAAACGAGGGAACAATGAGCAGTTCTTC. Its protein product is CASSLITGKRGNNEQFF.

This clone was counted a single time. The chain has TRBV5-1 and TRBJ2-3; no clear D. The germline V gene encodes CDR1 SGHRS and CDR2 YFSETQ. The CDR3 is 15 amino acids. With 4 bases removed from V and 4 bases from J, the gap between germline ends came to 16 bases. This CDR3 reads CASSGGPGQPDTQYF. The CDR3 DNA reads TGCGCCAGCAGCGGCGGACCGGGCCAGCCAGATACGCAGTATTTT.

The CDR3: CASSIGIAADTQYF. The DNA of the CDR3 is TGTGCCAGTAGTATTGGGATAGCGGCAGATACGCAGTATTTT. This chain connects TRBV19 to TRBJ2-3; TRBD2 might be the D (6 bases). CDR3 length: 14 amino acids. Between the trimmed V and J ends, which lost 3 bases and 4 bases, there was a span of 11 bases. Germline CDR1 LNHDA, CDR2 SQIVND (reference sequence).

The chain is built from TRBV6-5 and TRBJ1-5; a weak D match, TRBD1 (6 bases). V was pared by 0 bases and J by 4 bases, with 10 bases between. Germline values: CDR1 MNHEY, CDR2 SVGAGI. The CDR3 is made up of 15 amino acids. CDR3 DNA sequence: TGTGCCAGCAGTTACTCGATACAGGGAAATCAGCCCCAGCATTTT. Its protein is CASSYSIQGNQPQHF.

The J gene is TRBJ2-7, the V gene TRBV6-1; 13 positions agree with TRBD2. The V and J ends lost 4 bases and 0 bases, in that order; junction bases with no gene match: 3. The CDR3 totals 16 residues. Germline V lookup: CDR1 MNHNS, CDR2 SASEGT. The CDR3 protein is CASSGLAGGPSYEQYF. The CDR3 region has the DNA TGTGCCAGCAGTGGACTAGCGGGGGGACCCTCCTACGAGCAGTACTTC.

The V and J genes are TRBV7-8 and TRBJ2-2; no reliable D call. Germline V gene data show CDR1 as SGHVS and CDR2 as FQNEAQ. Deletions cut 1 base from V and 1 base from J, with 1 base between. The CDR3 runs 13 residues. CDR3 bases: TGTGCCAGCAGCTTAGGGAACACCGGGGAGCTGTTTTTT. Its translation: CASSLGNTGELFF.

This chain connects TRBV5-6 to TRBJ1-1, with TRBD1 identical over 8 bases. V was clipped by 3 bases and J by 4 bases; unmatched bases: 2. This CDR3 is 13 amino acids long. Germline CDR1 and CDR2: SGHDT and YYEEEE. CDR3 coding DNA: TGTGCCAGCAGCTACGGACAGGGCACTGAAGCTTTCTTT. It yields the protein CASSYGQGTEAFF.

This chain links TRBV24-1 with TRBJ2-4, with D uncertain. CDR1 is KGHDR, CDR2 SFDVKD, per germline. The CDR3 covers 16 residues. The germline V and J ends were trimmed by 5 bases and 0 bases, with 13 bases remaining between them. CDR3: CATSVALLLAKNIQYF. As DNA, the CDR3 is TGTGCCACCAGTGTGGCCCTCCTGTTAGCCAAAAACATTCAGTACTTC.

The gene calls are TRBV6-2 or TRBV6-3 and TRBJ1-5; possible D gene TRBD1, 6 bases. Trimming cost V 5 bases and J 2 bases, with 16 bases left between them. The germline V gene has CDR1 MNHEY and CDR2 SVGEGT. The CDR3 is made up of 16 amino acids. CDR3 DNA sequence: TGTGCCAGCAGTCCCACGACAGGATTAGGCAATCAGCCCCAGCATTTT. Translating gives CASSPTTGLGNQPQHF.

This chain uses TRBV7-2 with TRBJ1-1, with D possibly matching TRBD1 (5 bases). Germline values: CDR1 SGHTA, CDR2 FQGNSA. V was clipped by 2 bases and J by 11 bases, with 18 bases between them. This CDR3 comprises 14 residues. The CDR3 loop is CASSLRPQSGAAFF. In nucleotides, the CDR3 is TGTGCCAGCAGCTTAAGGCCTCAGTCCGGGGCCGCTTTCTTT.

V and J are TRBV19 and TRBJ1-1, with a tentative D call TRBD1 (6 bases). Per the germline V gene, CDR1 is LNHDA and CDR2 is SQIVND (reference sequence). The CDR3 totals 11 residues. V dropped 5 bases and J dropped 8 bases, with 9 bases sitting between them. The CDR3: CASSSGTEAFF. CDR3 nucleotide sequence: TGTGCCAGTAGTTCCGGGACAGAAGCTTTCTTT.

The chain uses TRBV5-5 and TRBJ1-2; no definite D call. The CDR3 runs to 14 residues. Trimming stripped 4 bases from V and 4 bases from J, with 14 bases between. Looked up from germline, CDR1 is SGHKS and CDR2 is YYEKEE (reference sequence). CDR3 protein: CASSPRVAGYGYTF. CDR3 nucleotide sequence: TGTGCCAGCAGCCCTAGGGTCGCGGGCTATGGCTACACCTTC.

The V gene is TRBV3-1 (or the pseudogene TRBV3-2), the J gene TRBJ2-7; D call uncertain. Germline CDR1 and CDR2: LGHDT and YNNKEL (reference sequence). The CDR3 extends over 12 amino acids. V lost 5 bases, J lost 0 bases, and 5 bases lay in between. CDR3 in amino acids: CASSGYSYEQYF. The CDR3 DNA reads TGTGCCAGCAGCGGCTACTCCTACGAGCAGTACTTC.

The chain combines TRBV12-5 with TRBJ2-2; TRBD1 is a possible D gene (6 bases). V was shortened by 3 bases and J by 3 bases, with 14 bases between the two germline ends. The CDR3 is 16 residues long. Germline values: CDR1 LGHNT, CDR2 FRNRAP. The CDR3, as DNA: TGTGCTAGTGGTTTAGTGACAGGACGGTACACCGGGGAGCTGTTTTTT. Its protein is CASGLVTGRYTGELFF. Full variable domain (remainder filled in from reference TRBV12-5 and TRBJ2-2): DARVTQTPRHKVTEMGQEVTMRCQPILGHNTVFWYRQTMMQGLELLAYFRNRAPLDDSGMPKDRFSAEMPDATLATLKIQPSEPRDSAVYFCASGLVTGRYTGELFFGEGSRLTVL.

The chain combines TRBV7-6 with TRBJ2-6; D unresolved. Germline values: CDR1 SGHVS, CDR2 FNYEAQ. The CDR3 is made up of 15 amino acids. Trimming left V 0 bases short and J 0 bases short, with 3 bases between. CDR3 coding DNA: TGTGCCAGCAGCTTAGCAGGCTCTGGGGCCAACGTCCTGACTTTC. Translating gives CASSLAGSGANVLTF.

This chain uses TRBV5-4 with TRBJ1-2; possible D gene TRBD1, 5 bases. V gave up 9 bases and J gave up 5 bases, with 14 bases separating them. Looked up from germline, CDR1 is SGHNT and CDR2 is YYREEE (reference sequence). This CDR3 comprises 12 residues. This chain's CDR3 is CAISAGDYGYTF. CDR3 DNA sequence: TGTGCCATTTCTGCGGGGGATTATGGCTACACCTTC.

In this sample, this clone turned up once. The V gene is TRBV23-1, the J gene TRBJ1-5; 10 positions agree with TRBD1. TRBV23-1 is an ORF, and what it does is uncertain. The junction had 0 bases not matched to a gene; V was cut back by 6 bases and J by 4 bases. CDR3 length: 13 residues. The DNA for the CDR3 is TGCGCCAGCAGGGACAGGGGGAATCAGCCCCAGCATTTT. It yields the protein CASRDRGNQPQHF.